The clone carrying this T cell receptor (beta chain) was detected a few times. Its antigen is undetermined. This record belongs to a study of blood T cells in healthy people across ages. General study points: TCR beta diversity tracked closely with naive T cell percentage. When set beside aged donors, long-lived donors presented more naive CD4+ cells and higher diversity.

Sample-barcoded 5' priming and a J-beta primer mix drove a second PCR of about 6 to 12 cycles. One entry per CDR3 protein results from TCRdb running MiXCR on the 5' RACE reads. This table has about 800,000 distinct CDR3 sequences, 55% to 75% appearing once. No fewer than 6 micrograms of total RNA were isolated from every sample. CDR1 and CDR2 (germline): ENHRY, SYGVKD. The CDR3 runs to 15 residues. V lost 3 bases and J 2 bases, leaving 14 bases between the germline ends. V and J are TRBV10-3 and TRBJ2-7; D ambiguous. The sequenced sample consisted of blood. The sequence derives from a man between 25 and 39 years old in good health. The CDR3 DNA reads TGTGCCATCAGTGAACGGCAGGATAACGCCTACGAGCAGTACTTC. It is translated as CAISERQDNAYEQYF.